A selection of T cell receptor beta chains follows, all from one sample in a study of T-cell memory formation after mild COVID-19. TCRdb re-analysed the 5' RACE reads in MiXCR, keeping a single row per CDR3 protein. This table holds fewer than 70,000 distinct CDR3 sequences, more than 8% found once. Sequencing was carried out using PBMCs or a T cell subset sorted from them (not recorded which). The receptors were sampled from a man aged 18 to 29 who had mild COVID-19 (a few samples of this study predate the infection). Cell type and time point are not known. Each CDR3 is given with its conserved first and last residue. The order of the fields is CDR3 protein, CDR3 DNA, V gene, clone size, J gene, D gene. A D gene is named only where the DNA matches it firmly. Rows give clone size only sometimes, using once, few, many, or a class for an expanded clone.

CASSPRGSNQPQHF,TGTGCCAGCAGCCCCCGGGGTAGCAATCAGCCCCAGCATTTT,TRBV7-2,many,TRBJ1-5,.
CASSFGLRGAGADEQFF,TGTGCCAGCAGCTTCGGGTTAAGGGGGGCAGGGGCCGATGAGCAGTTCTTC,TRBV7-2,many,TRBJ2-1,.
CASSLVQGIYF,TGTGCCAGCAGTTTAGTCCAGGGCATATATTTT,TRBV12-3/TRBV12-4,many,TRBJ1-3,.
CASSPSTDTQYF,TGTGCCAGCTCACCAAGCACAGATACGCAGTATTTT,TRBV18,many,TRBJ2-3,.
CASSTTGVRVSVDTQYF,TGTGCCAGCAGCACTACTGGAGTCAGGGTATCAGTAGATACGCAGTATTTT,TRBV7-2,many,TRBJ2-3,.
CASSELTSSYNEQFF,TGTGCCAGCAGTGAGCTGACTAGCTCCTACAATGAGCAGTTCTTC,TRBV25-1,.,TRBJ2-1,.
CASSLAGQGKGSYEQYF,TGCGCCAGCAGCTTGGCGGGACAGGGGAAAGGGTCCTACGAGCAGTACTTC,TRBV5-1,few,TRBJ2-7,TRBD1
CASSLSSTEAFF,TGTGCCAGCAGCTTAAGTTCCACTGAAGCTTTCTTT,TRBV7-9,few,TRBJ1-1,.
CASSLGQGPAKNIQYF,TGCGCCAGCAGCCTCGGACAGGGCCCAGCCAAAAACATTCAGTACTTC,TRBV5-1,.,TRBJ2-4,TRBD1
CATSDTFYAGSTGELFF,TGTGCCACCAGTGATACATTTTACGCAGGGAGCACCGGGGAGCTGTTTTTT,TRBV24-1,many,TRBJ2-2,.
CASSLSGQGGNQPQHF,TGTGCCAGCAGCTTGAGCGGACAGGGTGGGAATCAGCCCCAGCATTTT,TRBV5-6,few,TRBJ1-5,TRBD1
CASRAAYNEQFF,TGTGCCAGCAGGGCAGCCTACAATGAGCAGTTCTTC,TRBV28,few,TRBJ2-1,.
CASSGNSPLHF,TGTGCCAGCAGTGGTAATTCACCCCTCCACTTT,TRBV2,.,TRBJ1-6,.
CASSPGGEETQYF,TGCGCCAGCAGCCCAGGGGGGGAGGAGACCCAGTACTTC,TRBV5-1,few,TRBJ2-5,.
CATQLAGSTDTQYF,TGCGCCACCCAACTAGCGGGGTCTACAGATACGCAGTATTTT,TRBV5-1,many,TRBJ2-3,TRBD2
CASSLREVDSNQPQHF,TGTGCCAGCAGCTTAAGGGAGGTGGATAGCAATCAGCCCCAGCATTTT,TRBV7-8,few,TRBJ1-5,.
CASSPGLASTDTQYF,TGCGCCAGCAGCCCAGGACTAGCGAGCACAGATACGCAGTATTTT,TRBV5-1,few,TRBJ2-3,TRBD2
CASRLLGGEQFF,TGTGCCAGCAGGCTCCTAGGAGGCGAGCAGTTCTTC,TRBV27,few,TRBJ2-1,.